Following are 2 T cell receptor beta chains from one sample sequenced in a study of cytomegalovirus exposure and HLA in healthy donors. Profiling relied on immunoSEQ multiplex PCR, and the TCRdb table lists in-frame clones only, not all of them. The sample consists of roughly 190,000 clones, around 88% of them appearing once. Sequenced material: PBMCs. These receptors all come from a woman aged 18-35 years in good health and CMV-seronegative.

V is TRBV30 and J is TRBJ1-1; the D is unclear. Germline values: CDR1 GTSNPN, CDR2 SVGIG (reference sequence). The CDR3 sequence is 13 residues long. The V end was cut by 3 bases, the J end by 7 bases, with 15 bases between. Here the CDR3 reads CAWRAKGGDEAFF. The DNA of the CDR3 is TGTGCCTGGAGGGCCAAGGGAGGAGATGAAGCTTTCTTT.

DNA of the CDR3: TGTGCCTGGGCGAGCGGGAGTACGTACGAGCAGTACTTC. Protein sequence: CAWASGSTYEQYF. V and J are TRBV30 and TRBJ2-7, with TRBD2 identical over 8 bases. The CDR3 runs to 13 residues. Germline V gene lookup returns CDR1 GTSNPN and CDR2 SVGIG (reference sequence). J gave up 4 bases and V 5 bases, and 7 bases lay outside the gene matches.